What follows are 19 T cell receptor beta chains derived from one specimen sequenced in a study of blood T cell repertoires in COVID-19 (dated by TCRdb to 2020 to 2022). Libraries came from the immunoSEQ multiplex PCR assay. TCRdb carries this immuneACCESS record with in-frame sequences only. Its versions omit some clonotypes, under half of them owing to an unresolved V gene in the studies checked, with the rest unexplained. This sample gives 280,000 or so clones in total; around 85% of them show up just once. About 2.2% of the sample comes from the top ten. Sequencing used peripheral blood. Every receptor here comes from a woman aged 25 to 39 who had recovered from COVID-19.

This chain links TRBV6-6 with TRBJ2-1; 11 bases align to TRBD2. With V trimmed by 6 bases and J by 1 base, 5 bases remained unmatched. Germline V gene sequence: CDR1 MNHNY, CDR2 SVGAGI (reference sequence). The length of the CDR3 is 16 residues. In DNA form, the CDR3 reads TGTGCCAGCAGCCGCTTAGCGGGAGGGTCCTACAATGAGCAGTTCTTC. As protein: CASSRLAGGSYNEQFF.

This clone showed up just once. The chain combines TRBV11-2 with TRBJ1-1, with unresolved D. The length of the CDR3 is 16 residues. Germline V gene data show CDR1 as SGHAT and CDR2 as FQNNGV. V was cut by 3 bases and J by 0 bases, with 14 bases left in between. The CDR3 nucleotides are TGTGCCAGCAGCTTGAGTCTGGCGGGGTTGAACACTGAAGCTTTCTTT. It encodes CASSLSLAGLNTEAFF.

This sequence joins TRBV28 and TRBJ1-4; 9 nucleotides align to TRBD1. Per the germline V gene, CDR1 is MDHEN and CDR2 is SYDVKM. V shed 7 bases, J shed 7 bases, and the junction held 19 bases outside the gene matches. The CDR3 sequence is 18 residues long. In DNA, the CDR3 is TGTGCCAGCATTCGGGGGACAGGGTTGACGTACTATGGTGAAAAACTGTTTTTT. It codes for CASIRGTGLTYYGEKLFF.

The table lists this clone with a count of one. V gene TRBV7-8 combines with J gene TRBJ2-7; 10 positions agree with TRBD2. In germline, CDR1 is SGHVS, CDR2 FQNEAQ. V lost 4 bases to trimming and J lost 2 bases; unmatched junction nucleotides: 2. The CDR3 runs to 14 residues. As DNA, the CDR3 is TGTGCCAGCAGCTCAGGACTAGCGGCCTACGAGCAGTACTTC. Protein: CASSSGLAAYEQYF.

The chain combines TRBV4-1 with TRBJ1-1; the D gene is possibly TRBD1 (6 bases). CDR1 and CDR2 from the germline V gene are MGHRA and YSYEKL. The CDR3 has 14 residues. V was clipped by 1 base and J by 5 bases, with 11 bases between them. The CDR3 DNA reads TGCGCCAGCAGCCAAGTACAGGGCGTAACTGAAGCTTTCTTT. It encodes CASSQVQGVTEAFF.

CDR3 sequence reads: CASSVGVQMDNSPLHF. The DNA of the CDR3 is TGTGCCAGCAGCGTAGGTGTACAGATGGATAATTCACCCCTCCACTTT. V gene TRBV9 combines with J gene TRBJ1-6; D gene ambiguous. V shed 0 bases and J shed 5 bases, with 12 bases lying between them. Germline loops: CDR1 SGDLS, CDR2 YYNGEE. The CDR3 consists of 16 residues. Using reference TRBV9 and TRBJ1-6 for the parts outside the CDR3, the full variable domain is DSGVTQTPKHLITATGQRVTLRCSPRSGDLSVYWYQQSLDQGLQFLIQYYNGEERAKGNILERFSAQQFPDLHSELNLSSLELGDSALYFCASSVGVQMDNSPLHFGNGTRLTVT.

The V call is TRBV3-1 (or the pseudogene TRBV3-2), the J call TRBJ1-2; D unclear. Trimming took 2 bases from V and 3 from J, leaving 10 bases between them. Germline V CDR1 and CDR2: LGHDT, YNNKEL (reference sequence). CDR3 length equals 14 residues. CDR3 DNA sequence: TGTGCCAGCAGCCAAAGTGCGGGCGACTATGGCTACACCTTC. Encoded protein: CASSQSAGDYGYTF.

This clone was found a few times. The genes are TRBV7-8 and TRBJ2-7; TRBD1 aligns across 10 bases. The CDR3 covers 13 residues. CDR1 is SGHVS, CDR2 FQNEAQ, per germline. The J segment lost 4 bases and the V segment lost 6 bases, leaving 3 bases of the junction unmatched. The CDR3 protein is CASSRDRGYEQYF. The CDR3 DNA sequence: TGTGCCAGCAGTCGGGACAGGGGATACGAGCAGTACTTC.

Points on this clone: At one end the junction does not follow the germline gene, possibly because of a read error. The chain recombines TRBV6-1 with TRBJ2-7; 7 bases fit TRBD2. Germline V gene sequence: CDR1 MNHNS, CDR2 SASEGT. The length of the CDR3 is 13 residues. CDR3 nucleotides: TGTGCCAGCAGTGAAGGCAGGGACTACGAACAGTACTTC. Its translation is CASSEGRDYEQYF.

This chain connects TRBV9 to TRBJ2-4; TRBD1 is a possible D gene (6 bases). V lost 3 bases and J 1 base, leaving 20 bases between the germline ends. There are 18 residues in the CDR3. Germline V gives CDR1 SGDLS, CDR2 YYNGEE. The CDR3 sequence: CASSASPQLTGAKNIQYF. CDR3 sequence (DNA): TGTGCCAGCAGCGCATCCCCCCAACTCACAGGGGCCAAAAACATTCAGTACTTC.

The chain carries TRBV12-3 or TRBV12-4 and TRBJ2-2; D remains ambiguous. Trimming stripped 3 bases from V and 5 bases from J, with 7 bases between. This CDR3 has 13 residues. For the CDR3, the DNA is TGTGCCAGCAGTTTTTCCGGGACCGGGGAGCTGTTTTTT. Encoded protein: CASSFSGTGELFF.

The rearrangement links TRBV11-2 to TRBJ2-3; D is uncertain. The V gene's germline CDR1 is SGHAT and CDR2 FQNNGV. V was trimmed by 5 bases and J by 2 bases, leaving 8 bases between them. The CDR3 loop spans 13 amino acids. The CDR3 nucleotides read TGTGCCAGCAGCCAGGCAGTCACAGATACGCAGTATTTT. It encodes CASSQAVTDTQYF.

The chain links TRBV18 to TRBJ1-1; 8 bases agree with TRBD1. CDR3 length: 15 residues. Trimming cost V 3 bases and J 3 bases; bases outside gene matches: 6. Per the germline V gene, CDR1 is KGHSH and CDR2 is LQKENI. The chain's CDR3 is CASSPGQGLDTEAFF. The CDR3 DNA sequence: TGTGCCAGCTCACCCGGACAGGGTTTGGACACTGAAGCTTTCTTT.

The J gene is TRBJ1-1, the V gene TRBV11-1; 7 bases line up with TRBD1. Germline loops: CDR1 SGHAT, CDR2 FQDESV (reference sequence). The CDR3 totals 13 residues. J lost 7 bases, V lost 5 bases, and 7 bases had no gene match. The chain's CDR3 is CASSIDRAGEAFF. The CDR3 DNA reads TGTGCCAGCAGCATAGACAGGGCAGGTGAAGCTTTCTTT.

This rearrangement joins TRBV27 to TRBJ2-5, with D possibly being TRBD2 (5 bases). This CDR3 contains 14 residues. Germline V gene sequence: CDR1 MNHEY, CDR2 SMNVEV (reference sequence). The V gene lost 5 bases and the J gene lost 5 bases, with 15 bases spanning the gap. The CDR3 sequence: CASSPFEGGETQYF. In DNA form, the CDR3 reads TGTGCCAGCAGTCCTTTTGAGGGTGGGGAGACCCAGTACTTC.

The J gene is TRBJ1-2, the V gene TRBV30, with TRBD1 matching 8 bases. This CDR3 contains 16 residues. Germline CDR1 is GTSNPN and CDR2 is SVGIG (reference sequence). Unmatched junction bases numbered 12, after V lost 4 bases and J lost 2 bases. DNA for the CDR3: TGTGCCTGGAACCTAAACCCTAGGACAGGGAACTATGGCTACACCTTC. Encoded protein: CAWNLNPRTGNYGYTF. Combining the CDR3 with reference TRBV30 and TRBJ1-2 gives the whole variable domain SQTIHQWPATLVQPVGSPLSLECTVEGTSNPNLYWYRQAAGRGLQLLFYSVGIGQISSEVPQNLSASRPQDRQFILSSKKLLLSDSGFYLCAWNLNPRTGNYGYTFGSGTRLTVV.

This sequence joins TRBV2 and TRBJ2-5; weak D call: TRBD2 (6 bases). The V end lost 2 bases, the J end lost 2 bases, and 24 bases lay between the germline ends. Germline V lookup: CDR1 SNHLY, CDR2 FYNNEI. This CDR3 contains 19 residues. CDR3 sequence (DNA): TGTGCCAGCAGTGAACTCGCGCACACATGGGGCCGGGGGCAAGAGACCCAGTACTTC. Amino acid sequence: CASSELAHTWGRGQETQYF. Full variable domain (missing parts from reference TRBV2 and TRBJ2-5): EPEVTQTPSHQVTQMGQEVILRCVPISNHLYFYWYRQILGQKVEFLVSFYNNEISEKSEIFDDQFSVERPDGSNFTLKIRSTKLEDSAMYFCASSELAHTWGRGQETQYFGPGTRLLVL.

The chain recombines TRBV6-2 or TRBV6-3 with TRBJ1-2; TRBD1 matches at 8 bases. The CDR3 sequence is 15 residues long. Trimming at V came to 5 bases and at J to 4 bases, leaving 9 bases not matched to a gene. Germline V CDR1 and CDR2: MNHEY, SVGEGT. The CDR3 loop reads CASSDPGQEFYGYTF. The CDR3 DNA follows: TGTGCCAGCAGTGACCCGGGACAGGAGTTCTATGGCTACACCTTC.

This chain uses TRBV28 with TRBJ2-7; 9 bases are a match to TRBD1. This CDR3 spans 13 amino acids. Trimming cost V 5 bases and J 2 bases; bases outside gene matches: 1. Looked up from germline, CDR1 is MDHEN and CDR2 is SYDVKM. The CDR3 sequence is CASSDRGTYEQYF. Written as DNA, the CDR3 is TGTGCCAGCAGTGACAGGGGGACCTACGAGCAGTACTTC.